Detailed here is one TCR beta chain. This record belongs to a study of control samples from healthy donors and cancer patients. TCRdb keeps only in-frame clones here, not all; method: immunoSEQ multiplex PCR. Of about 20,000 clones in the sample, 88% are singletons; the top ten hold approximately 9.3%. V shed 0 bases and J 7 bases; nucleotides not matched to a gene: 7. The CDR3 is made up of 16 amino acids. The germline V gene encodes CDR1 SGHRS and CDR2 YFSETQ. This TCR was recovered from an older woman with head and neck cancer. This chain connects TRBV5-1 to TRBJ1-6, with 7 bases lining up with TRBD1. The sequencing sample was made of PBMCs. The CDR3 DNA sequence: TGCGCCAGCAGCTTGGATAGGCCCAGGGGGAATTCACCCCTCCACTTT. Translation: CASSLDRPRGNSPLHF.